This TCR beta chain was recorded in a study of read filtering for tumor transcriptome and immune sequencing. Study-wide context: R-ISS stage counts were eight or nine for I, roughly 16 for II, 7 for III. The study, taken as a whole, reports: Single-read clonotypes: about 81.9% of IR-seq clonotypes (approximately 3.7% of reads), roughly 73% of RNA-seq clonotypes (44.6% of reads). IR-seq captured clonotypes deeper and more reliably than RNA-seq. This fraction held mixed bone marrow immune cells after CD138-negative sorting.

The CDR3 is made up of 14 amino acids. Germline V gives CDR1 SGHRS, CDR2 YFSETQ. Trimming shortened V by 6 bases and J by 4 bases, and 16 bases separated the two germline ends. This clonotype came up many times. The antigen is undetermined. From about 0.4 ug of RNA, a library with molecular barcoded alpha/delta and beta/gamma adaptors was made. TCRdb re-called the reads with MiXCR, one entry per CDR3 protein. The sample includes about 5,500 distinct CDR3 sequences, 20% seen only once; the top ten take around 20%. Sequencing input: a population of CD138-negative cells sorted from bone marrow. The V call is TRBV5-1, the J call TRBJ2-5; D is perhaps TRBD2 (5 bases). This TCR was recovered from a donor at least 40 years old with multiple myeloma. CDR3: CASKEPGGGETQYF. For the CDR3, the DNA is TGCGCCAGCAAGGAGCCCGGAGGAGGAGAGACCCAGTACTTC.